These 18 T cell receptor beta chains came from one sample sequenced in a study of blood T cell repertoires in COVID-19. The protocol was immunoSEQ multiplex PCR, while the TCRdb copy is restricted to in-frame clones and leaves out a portion. The sample includes 96,000 or so clones, around nine tenths seen only once; the top ten take just under 3%. Sequencing was carried out using peripheral blood. These receptors came from a woman of 80 years or more with acute or convalescent COVID-19.

The chain combines TRBV4-2 with TRBJ1-2, with 8 bases matching TRBD1. V gave up 5 bases and J gave up 8 bases; unmatched junction bases: 10. Germline values: CDR1 LGHNA, CDR2 YNFKEQ. The length of the CDR3 is 14 residues. CDR3: CASSGQGPRKGYTF. The CDR3 DNA is TGTGCCAGCAGCGGACAGGGTCCACGAAAGGGCTACACCTTC.

The rearrangement uses TRBV5-1 and TRBJ2-7; TRBD1 matches at 7 bases. Per germline, CDR1 SGHRS and CDR2 YFSETQ. The CDR3 spans 13 residues. Germline trimming cut 4 bases from V and 3 bases from J; bases unmatched to any gene: 4. The CDR3 DNA reads as TGCGCCAGCAGCCAGGACAGGCTCTACGAGCAGTACTTC. It yields the protein CASSQDRLYEQYF.

For this clone: At one end the junction does not follow the germline gene, possibly because of a read error. V gene TRBV7-7 combines with J gene TRBJ2-3; 9 bases match TRBD2. This CDR3 is built from 19 residues. CDR1 SSHAT and CDR2 FNYEAQ come from the germline V gene (reference sequence). The CDR3 DNA sequence: TGTGCTAGCAGCCCTCGGGGAGGAAGTGTAGCGGGAGTACCAGATACGCAGTATTTT. It yields the protein CASSPRGGSVAGVPDTQYF.

This chain joins TRBV5-4 and TRBJ1-2, with a weak D call TRBD1 (6 bases). In germline, CDR1 is SGHNT, CDR2 YYREEE (reference sequence). The CDR3 consists of 14 residues. The germline V and J ends were trimmed by 0 bases and 4 bases, with 10 bases remaining between them. The DNA of the CDR3 is TGTGCCAGCAGCTTGGCCGGACAGATCTATGGCTACACCTTC. It specifies CASSLAGQIYGYTF.

This clone was observed a few times. The V and J genes are TRBV19 and TRBJ1-1; 7 positions agree with TRBD1. J gave up 7 bases and V 0 bases, and 5 bases lay outside the gene matches. From germline, CDR1 is LNHDA and CDR2 SQIVND (reference sequence). The CDR3 spans 14 residues. The CDR3 reads CASSIERGRGEAFF. In DNA form, the CDR3 reads TGTGCCAGTAGTATAGAAAGGGGGCGGGGTGAAGCTTTCTTT.

V usage is TRBV29-1 and J usage is TRBJ1-2, with 7 bases lining up with TRBD1. The ends lost 4 bases at V and 7 bases at J; junction bases unmatched: 3. CDR3 size: 11 residues. Germline CDR1 is SQVTM and CDR2 is ANQGSEA. Here the CDR3 reads CSVGQGGGYTF. CDR3 coding DNA: TGCAGCGTTGGTCAGGGGGGTGGCTACACCTTC. Full variable domain (outside the CDR3, taken from reference TRBV29-1 and TRBJ1-2): SAVISQKPSRDICQRGTSLTIQCQVDSQVTMMFWYRQQPGQSLTLIATANQGSEATYESGFVIDKFPISRPNLTFSTLTVSNMSPEDSSIYLCSVGQGGGYTFGSGTRLTVV.

This sequence joins TRBV28 and TRBJ2-3; D is possibly TRBD1 (6 bases). Trimming shortened V by 2 bases and J by 9 bases, and 15 bases separated the two germline ends. Per germline, CDR1 MDHEN and CDR2 SYDVKM. The CDR3 runs 14 residues. The CDR3 DNA is TGTGCCAGCAGTTTACGGACAGAGGGTTCCACGCAGTATTTT. Its translation is CASSLRTEGSTQYF.

The chain joins TRBV7-2 to TRBJ1-2; D unresolved. The CDR3 spans 13 residues. CDR1 SGHTA and CDR2 FQGNSA come from the germline V gene. V lost 5 bases and J 8 bases, leaving 15 bases between the germline ends. The CDR3 is CASSENSLRGYTF. The CDR3 DNA follows: TGTGCCAGCAGCGAAAATTCCTTGCGGGGCTACACCTTC.

This chain links TRBV19 with TRBJ2-1, with D perhaps matching TRBD2 (6 bases). The V gene's germline CDR1 is LNHDA and CDR2 SQIVND (reference sequence). V gave up 0 bases and J gave up 8 bases, with 11 bases separating them. CDR3 length: 14 amino acids. CDR3 sequence (DNA): TGTGCCAGTAGTATAGATAGCGGAGGGGATGAGCAGTTCTTC. Amino acids: CASSIDSGGDEQFF.

Here the CDR3 reads CASSDRDSPPYEQYF. In DNA, the CDR3 is TGTGCCAGCAGTGACCGGGACTCGCCCCCCTACGAGCAGTACTTC. This sequence joins TRBV6-2 or TRBV6-3 and TRBJ2-7, with a tentative D call TRBD2 (6 bases). Trimming removed 5 bases from V and 2 bases from J, with 16 bases in between. The CDR3 spans 15 residues. CDR1 MNHEY and CDR2 SVGEGT come from the germline V gene.

This chain links TRBV29-1 with TRBJ2-7, with D perhaps TRBD1 (5 bases). V lost 6 bases to trimming and J lost 7 bases, with 16 bases between them. This CDR3 comprises 12 residues. CDR1 and CDR2 (germline): SQVTM, ANQGSEA. Written as DNA, the CDR3 is TGCAGCGTGACTCAGGGAAATTGGGAGCAGTACTTC. Residues: CSVTQGNWEQYF.

This chain uses TRBV30 with TRBJ2-1, with 8 bases fitting TRBD1. The CDR3 contains 15 residues. Germline CDR1 reads GTSNPN; CDR2 reads SVGIG (reference sequence). V dropped 0 bases and J dropped 3; count of bases not matched to a gene: 4. The CDR3 is CAWSVDREVYNEQFF. The DNA for the CDR3 is TGTGCCTGGAGTGTGGACAGGGAGGTCTACAATGAGCAGTTCTTC.

The genes are TRBV7-9 and TRBJ2-3; D gene unclear. The CDR3 has 15 amino acids. Trimming shortened V by 0 bases and J by 4 bases, and 11 bases separated the two germline ends. Germline V gene data show CDR1 as SEHNR and CDR2 as FQNEAQ (reference sequence). This CDR3 reads CASSLALGTADTQYF. The CDR3 bases are TGTGCCAGCAGCTTAGCTTTGGGCACCGCAGATACGCAGTATTTT.

The chain couples TRBV6-5 to TRBJ2-3, with 12 bases matching TRBD2. J lost 3 bases, V lost 0 bases, and 1 base had no gene match. The CDR3 has 16 amino acids. From germline, CDR1 is MNHEY and CDR2 SVGAGI. CDR3 protein: CASSYSLAGGTDTQYF. CDR3 sequence (DNA): TGTGCCAGCAGTTACTCGCTAGCGGGAGGGACAGATACGCAGTATTTT.

The V gene is TRBV6-1, the J gene TRBJ2-5; D possibly corresponds to TRBD1 (6 bases). The CDR3 sequence is 15 residues long. Germline V gene sequence: CDR1 MNHNS, CDR2 SASEGT. The V end lost 1 base, the J end lost 5 bases, and 14 bases lay between the germline ends. The CDR3 DNA reads as TGTGCCAGCAGTGAAGGCCCGAGGGGGATGGAGACCCAGTACTTC. As protein: CASSEGPRGMETQYF.

This chain links TRBV7-8 with TRBJ2-7; D may be TRBD2 (5 bases). This CDR3 comprises 16 residues. Germline values: CDR1 SGHVS, CDR2 FQNEAQ. Trimming cost V 5 bases and J 2 bases, with 19 bases left between them. The CDR3 here is CASSGTGSASTYEQYF. The DNA for the CDR3 is TGTGCCAGCAGCGGAACGGGTAGCGCCTCAACCTACGAGCAGTACTTC. Filled out from reference TRBV7-8 and TRBJ2-7, the complete variable domain reads GAGVSQSPRYKVAKRGQDVALRCDPISGHVSLFWYQQALGQGPEFLTYFQNEAQLDKSGLPSDRFFAERPEGSVSTLKIQRTQQEDSAVYLCASSGTGSASTYEQYFGPGTRLTVT.

The V gene is TRBV6-5, the J gene TRBJ2-7; 8 bases align to TRBD2. Per the germline V gene, CDR1 is MNHEY and CDR2 is SVGAGI. The V gene end was trimmed by 0 bases and the J gene end by 5 bases; junction bases not matched to a gene: 9. The CDR3 is 16 residues long. In DNA form, the CDR3 reads TGTGCCAGCAGTTACTCGAACCAGCGGGAGAGGGACGAGCAGTACTTC. This encodes CASSYSNQRERDEQYF.

This clone was counted a single time. The chain employs TRBV19 and TRBJ1-5, with D possibly TRBD1 on 6 matching bases. Trimming pared 9 bases from V and 0 bases from J, leaving 15 bases between. The CDR3 runs to 15 residues. From germline, CDR1 is LNHDA and CDR2 SQIVND (reference sequence). The CDR3 here is CASRDRPYSNQPQHF. As DNA, the CDR3 is TGTGCCAGCAGAGACAGGCCTTATAGCAATCAGCCCCAGCATTTT.